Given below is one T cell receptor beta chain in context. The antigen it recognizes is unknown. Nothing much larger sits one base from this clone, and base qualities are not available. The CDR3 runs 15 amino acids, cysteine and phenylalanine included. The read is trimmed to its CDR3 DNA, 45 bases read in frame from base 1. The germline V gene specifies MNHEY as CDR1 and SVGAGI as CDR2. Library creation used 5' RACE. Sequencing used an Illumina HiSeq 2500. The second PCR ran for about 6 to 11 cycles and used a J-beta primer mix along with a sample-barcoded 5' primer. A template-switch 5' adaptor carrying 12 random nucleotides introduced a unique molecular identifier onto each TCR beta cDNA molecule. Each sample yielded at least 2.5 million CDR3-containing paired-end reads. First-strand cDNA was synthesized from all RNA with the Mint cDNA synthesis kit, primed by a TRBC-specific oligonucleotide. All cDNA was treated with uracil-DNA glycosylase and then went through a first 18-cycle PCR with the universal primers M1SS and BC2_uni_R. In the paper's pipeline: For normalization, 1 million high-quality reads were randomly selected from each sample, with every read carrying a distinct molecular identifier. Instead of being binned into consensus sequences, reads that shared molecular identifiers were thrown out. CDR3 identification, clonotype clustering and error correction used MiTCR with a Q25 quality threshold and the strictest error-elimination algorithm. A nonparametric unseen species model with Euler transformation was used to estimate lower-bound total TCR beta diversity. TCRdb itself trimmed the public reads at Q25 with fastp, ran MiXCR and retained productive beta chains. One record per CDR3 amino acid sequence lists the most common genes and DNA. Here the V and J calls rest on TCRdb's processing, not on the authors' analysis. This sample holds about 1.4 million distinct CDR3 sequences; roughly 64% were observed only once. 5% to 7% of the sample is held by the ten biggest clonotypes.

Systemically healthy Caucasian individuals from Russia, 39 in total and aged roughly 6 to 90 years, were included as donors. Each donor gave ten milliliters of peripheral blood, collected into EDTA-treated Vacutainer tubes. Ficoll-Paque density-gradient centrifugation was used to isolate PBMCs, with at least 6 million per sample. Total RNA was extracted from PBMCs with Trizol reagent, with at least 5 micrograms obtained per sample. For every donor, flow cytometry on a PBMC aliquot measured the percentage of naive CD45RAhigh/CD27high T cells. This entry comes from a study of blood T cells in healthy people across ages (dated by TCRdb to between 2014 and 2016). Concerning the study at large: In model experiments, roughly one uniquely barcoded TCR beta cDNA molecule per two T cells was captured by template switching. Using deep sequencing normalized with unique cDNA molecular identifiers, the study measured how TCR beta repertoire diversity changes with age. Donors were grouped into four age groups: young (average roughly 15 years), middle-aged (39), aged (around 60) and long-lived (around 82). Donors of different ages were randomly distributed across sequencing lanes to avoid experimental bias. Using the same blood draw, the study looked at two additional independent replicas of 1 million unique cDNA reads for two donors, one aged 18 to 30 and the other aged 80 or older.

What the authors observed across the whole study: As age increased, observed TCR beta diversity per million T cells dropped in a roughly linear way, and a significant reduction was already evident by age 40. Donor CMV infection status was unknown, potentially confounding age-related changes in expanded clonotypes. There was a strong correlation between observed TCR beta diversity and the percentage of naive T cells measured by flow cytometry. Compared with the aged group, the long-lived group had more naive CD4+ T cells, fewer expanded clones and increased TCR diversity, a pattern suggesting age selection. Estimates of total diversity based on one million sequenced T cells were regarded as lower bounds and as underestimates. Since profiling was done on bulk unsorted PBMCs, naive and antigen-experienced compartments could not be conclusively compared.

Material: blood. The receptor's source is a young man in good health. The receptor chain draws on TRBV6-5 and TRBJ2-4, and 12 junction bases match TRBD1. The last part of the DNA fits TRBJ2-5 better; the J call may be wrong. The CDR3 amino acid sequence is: CASNNEGQGAETQYF. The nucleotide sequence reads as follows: TGTGCCAGCAATAACGAGGGACAGGGGGCAGAGACCCAGTACTTC.